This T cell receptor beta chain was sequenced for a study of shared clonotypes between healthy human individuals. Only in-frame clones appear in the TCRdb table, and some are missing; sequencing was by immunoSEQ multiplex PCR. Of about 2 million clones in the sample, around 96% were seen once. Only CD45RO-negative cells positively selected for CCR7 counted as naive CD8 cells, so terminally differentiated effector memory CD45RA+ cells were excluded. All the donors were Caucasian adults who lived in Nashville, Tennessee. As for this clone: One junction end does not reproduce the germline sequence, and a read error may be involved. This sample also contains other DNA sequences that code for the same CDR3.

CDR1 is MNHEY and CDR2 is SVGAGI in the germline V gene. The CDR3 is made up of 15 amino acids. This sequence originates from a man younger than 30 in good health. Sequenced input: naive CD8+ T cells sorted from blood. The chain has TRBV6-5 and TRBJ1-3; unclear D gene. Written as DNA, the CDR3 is TGTGCCAGCAGCTACTCAGCAGGAGAGGGAAACACCATATATTTT. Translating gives CASSYSAGEGNTIYF.